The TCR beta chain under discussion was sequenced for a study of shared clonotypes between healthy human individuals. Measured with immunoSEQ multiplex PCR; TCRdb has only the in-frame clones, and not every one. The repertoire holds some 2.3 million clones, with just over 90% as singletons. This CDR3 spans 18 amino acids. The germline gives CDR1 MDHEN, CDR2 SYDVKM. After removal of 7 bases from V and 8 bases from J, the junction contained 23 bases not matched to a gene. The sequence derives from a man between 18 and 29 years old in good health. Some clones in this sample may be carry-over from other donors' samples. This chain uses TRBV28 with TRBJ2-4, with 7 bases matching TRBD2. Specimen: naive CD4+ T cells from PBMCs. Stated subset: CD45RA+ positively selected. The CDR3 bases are TGTGCCAGCATGGGCCACGGCGGGAGCCTACTGAGGAGTTACATTCAGTACTTC. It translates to CASMGHGGSLLRSYIQYF.